Listed here is a single T cell receptor (beta chain). The sample comes from a study of blood T cell repertoires in COVID-19. The CDR3 is 15 residues long. Germline values: CDR1 KGHSH, CDR2 LQKENI. With 3 bases removed from V and 3 bases from J, the gap between germline ends came to 12 bases. Produced via immunoSEQ multiplex PCR; TCRdb's table is partial and in-frame only. The data hold about 200,000 clones, with approximately 78% observed a single time. The receptor comes from a woman aged 80 or older with COVID-19, enrolled during active disease. This rearrangement joins TRBV18 to TRBJ1-5, with TRBD1 as a possible D gene (6 bases). The sample was peripheral blood. The CDR3 coding sequence is TGTGCCAGCTCACCTACAGGGTACCTCAATCAGCCCCAGCATTTT. Residues: CASSPTGYLNQPQHF.